This T cell receptor (beta chain) was sequenced in a study of T cells in narcolepsy. The protocol was immunoSEQ multiplex PCR, while the TCRdb copy is restricted to in-frame clones and leaves out a portion. The data show roughly 22,000 clones, roughly 62% seen once. Source material: memory (CD45RA-) CD4+ T cells from blood. This TCR came from a human donor in good health.

This CDR3 reads CRAGEKDTQYF. For the CDR3, the DNA is TGCAGAGCGGGAGAGAAAGATACGCAGTATTTT. The chain recombines TRBV20-1 with TRBJ2-3, with 8 bases fitting TRBD2. There are 11 residues in the CDR3. Germline V gene lookup returns CDR1 DFQATT and CDR2 SNEGSKA (reference sequence).